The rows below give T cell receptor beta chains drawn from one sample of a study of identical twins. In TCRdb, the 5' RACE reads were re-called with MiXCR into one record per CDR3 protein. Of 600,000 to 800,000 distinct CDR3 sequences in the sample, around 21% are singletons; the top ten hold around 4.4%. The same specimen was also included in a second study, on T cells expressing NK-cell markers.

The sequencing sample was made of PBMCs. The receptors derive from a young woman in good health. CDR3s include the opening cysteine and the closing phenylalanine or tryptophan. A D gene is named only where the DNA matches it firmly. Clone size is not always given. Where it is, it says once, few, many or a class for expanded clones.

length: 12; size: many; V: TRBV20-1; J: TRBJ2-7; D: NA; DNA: TGCAGTGCTAGAGGGGACAAGTACGAGCAGTACTTC; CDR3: CSARGDKYEQYF
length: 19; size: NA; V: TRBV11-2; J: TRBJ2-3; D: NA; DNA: TGTGCCAGCAGCCGAACACCAACCGGGACAAGGGCTAGCACAGATACGCAGTATTTT; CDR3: CASSRTPTGTRASTDTQYF
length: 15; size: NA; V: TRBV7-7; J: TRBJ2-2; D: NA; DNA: TGTGCCAGCAGCACCACGACAGGGAACACCGGGGAGCTGTTTTTT; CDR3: CASSTTTGNTGELFF
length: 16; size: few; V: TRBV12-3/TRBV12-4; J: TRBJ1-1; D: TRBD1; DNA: TGTGCCAGCAGTTTTCACCAGGGGGTTTTGAATACTGAAGCTTTCTTT; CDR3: CASSFHQGVLNTEAFF
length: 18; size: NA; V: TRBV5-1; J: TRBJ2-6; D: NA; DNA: TGCGCCAGCAGCCGAGCTCTATCTGGAGGCTCTGGGGCCAACGTCCTGACTTTC; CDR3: CASSRALSGGSGANVLTF
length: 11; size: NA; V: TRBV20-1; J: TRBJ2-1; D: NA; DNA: TGCAGTGGGACCATACAATTGGAGCAGTTCTTC; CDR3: CSGTIQLEQFF
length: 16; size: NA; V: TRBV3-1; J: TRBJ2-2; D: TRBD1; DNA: TGTGCCAGCAGTCATTTGACAGGGGTGGACACCGGGGAGCTGTTTTTT; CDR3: CASSHLTGVDTGELFF
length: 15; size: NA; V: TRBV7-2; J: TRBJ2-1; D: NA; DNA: TGTGCCAGCAGCTTAATTAGCCCAGCGGTTAATGAGCAGTTCTTC; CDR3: CASSLISPAVNEQFF
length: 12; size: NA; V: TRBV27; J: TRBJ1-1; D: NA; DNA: TGTGCCAGTCTTTCTGTGAACACTGAAGCTTTCTTT; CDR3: CASLSVNTEAFF
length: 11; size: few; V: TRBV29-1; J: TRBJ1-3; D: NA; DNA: TGCAGCGTTTTAAGGGGGAACACCATATATTTT; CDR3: CSVLRGNTIYF
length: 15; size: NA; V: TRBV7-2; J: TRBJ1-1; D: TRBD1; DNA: TGTGCCAGCAGCTCGAATACAGGGGTTGACACTGAAGCTTTCTTT; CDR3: CASSSNTGVDTEAFF
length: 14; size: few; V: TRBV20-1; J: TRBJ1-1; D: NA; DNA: TGCAGTGCCTCGAGCGGCAGGTACGCCACTGAAGCTTTCTTT; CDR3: CSASSGRYATEAFF
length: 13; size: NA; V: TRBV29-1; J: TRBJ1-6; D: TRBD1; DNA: TGCAGCGTCGGACAGGGCCTCAATTCACCCCTCCACTTT; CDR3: CSVGQGLNSPLHF
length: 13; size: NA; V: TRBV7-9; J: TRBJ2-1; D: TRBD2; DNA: TGTGCCGGAAAGGCTAGCGGGATACATGAGCAGTTCTTC; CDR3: CAGKASGIHEQFF
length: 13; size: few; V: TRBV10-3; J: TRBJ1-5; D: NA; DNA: TGTGCCATCAGTGTGCGAGGACATCAGCCCCAGCATTTT; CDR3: CAISVRGHQPQHF
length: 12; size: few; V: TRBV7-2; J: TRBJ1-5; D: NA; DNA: TGTGCCAGCAGCTGGGACACCCAGAAACAACATTTT; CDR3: CASSWDTQKQHF
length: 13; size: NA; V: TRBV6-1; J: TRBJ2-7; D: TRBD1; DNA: TGTGCCAGTTGGGAACAGGGGGCCTACGAGCAGTACTTC; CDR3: CASWEQGAYEQYF
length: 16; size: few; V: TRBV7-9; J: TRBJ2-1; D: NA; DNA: TGTGCCAGCAGCCCCCATCGGGCGAGTTCCTACAATGAGCAGTTCTTC; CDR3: CASSPHRASSYNEQFF
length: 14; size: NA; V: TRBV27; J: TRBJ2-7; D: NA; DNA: TGTGCCAGCGGATTCGGGGGACAGTCCTACGAGCAGTACTTC; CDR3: CASGFGGQSYEQYF
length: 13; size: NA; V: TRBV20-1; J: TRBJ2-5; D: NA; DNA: TGCAGTGCTAGAGCGTCCACAAAGGAGACCCAGTACTTC; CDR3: CSARASTKETQYF
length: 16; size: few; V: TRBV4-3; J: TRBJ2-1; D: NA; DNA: TGCGCCAGCAGCCAGACTCAAGGGCCGTCCTACAATGAGCAGTTCTTC; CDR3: CASSQTQGPSYNEQFF
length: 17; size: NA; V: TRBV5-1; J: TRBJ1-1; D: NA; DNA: TGCGCCAGCAGCGGCCGGAGGCAGGTTCGTGGGGACGCTGAAGCTTTCTTT; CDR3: CASSGRRQVRGDAEAFF
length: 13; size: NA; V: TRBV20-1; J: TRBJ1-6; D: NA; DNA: TGCAGTGCTAGAGATTCGTGGGGGTCACCCCTCCACTTT; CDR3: CSARDSWGSPLHF
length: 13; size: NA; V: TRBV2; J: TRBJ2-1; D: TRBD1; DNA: TGTGCCAGCAGCGGGGACAGTCGCAATGAGCAGTTCTTC; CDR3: CASSGDSRNEQFF
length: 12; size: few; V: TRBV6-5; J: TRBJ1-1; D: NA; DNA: TGTGCCAGCAGTTCGGGGACGACTGAAGCTTTCTTT; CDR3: CASSSGTTEAFF
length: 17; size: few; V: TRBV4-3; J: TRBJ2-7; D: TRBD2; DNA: TGCGCCAGCAGCCAAGGACTAGCGGGGGAACGGCCCAACGAGCAGTACTTC; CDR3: CASSQGLAGERPNEQYF
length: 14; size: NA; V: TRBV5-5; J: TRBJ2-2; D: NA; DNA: TGTGCCAGCAGCTTAGCGGTTAACACCGGGGAGCTGTTTTTT; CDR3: CASSLAVNTGELFF
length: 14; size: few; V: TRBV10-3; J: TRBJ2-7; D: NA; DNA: TGTGCCATCGGGGCCAGGGGCGAATCCTACGAGCAGTACTTC; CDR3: CAIGARGESYEQYF
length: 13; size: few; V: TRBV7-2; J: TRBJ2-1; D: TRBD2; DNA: TGTGCCAGCAGCTTAGACGGGAGGAATGAGCAGTTCTTC; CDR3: CASSLDGRNEQFF
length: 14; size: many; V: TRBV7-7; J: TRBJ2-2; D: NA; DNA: TGTGCTAGCAGGCTTAATTCGAACACCGGGGAGCTGTTTTTT; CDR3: CASRLNSNTGELFF
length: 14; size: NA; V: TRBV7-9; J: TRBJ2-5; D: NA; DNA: TGTGCCAGCAGCTCCCCCGCCAGGGCAGAGACCCAGTACTTC; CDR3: CASSSPARAETQYF
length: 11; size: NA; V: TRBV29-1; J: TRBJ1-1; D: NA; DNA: TGCAGCGTTGCTGAGAACACTGAAGCTTTCTTT; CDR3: CSVAENTEAFF
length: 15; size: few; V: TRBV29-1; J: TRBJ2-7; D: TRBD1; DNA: TGCAGCGGGGGGACAGGGTCGCACCTTTATGACGAGCAGTACTTC; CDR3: CSGGTGSHLYDEQYF
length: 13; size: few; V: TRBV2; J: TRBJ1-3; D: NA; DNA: TGTGCCAGCAGTAAGACAGGAGGAAACACCATATATTTT; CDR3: CASSKTGGNTIYF
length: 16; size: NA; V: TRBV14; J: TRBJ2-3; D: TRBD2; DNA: TGTGCCAGCAGCCATCGACTAGCGGGTGGAACAGATACGCAGTATTTT; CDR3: CASSHRLAGGTDTQYF
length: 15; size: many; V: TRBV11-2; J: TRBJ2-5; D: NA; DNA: TGTGCCAGCAGTCGGAGGGGGGTTGGCCAAGAGACCCAGTACTTC; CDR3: CASSRRGVGQETQYF
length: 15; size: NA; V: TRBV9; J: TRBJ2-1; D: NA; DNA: TGTGCCAGCAGTGGGGAACCCGTGTCCTACAATGAGCAGTTCTTC; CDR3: CASSGEPVSYNEQFF
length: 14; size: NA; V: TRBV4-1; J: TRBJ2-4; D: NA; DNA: TGCGCCAGCAGCCATCCGGGACGACGAAACATTCAGTACTTC; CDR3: CASSHPGRRNIQYF
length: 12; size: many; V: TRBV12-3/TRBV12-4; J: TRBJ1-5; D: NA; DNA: TGTGCCAGCAGCCCCGGAGATCAGCCCCAGCATTTT; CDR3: CASSPGDQPQHF
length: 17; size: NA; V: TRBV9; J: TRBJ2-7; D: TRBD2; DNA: TGTGCCAGCAGCGTCGGGACTAGCGGGAGGAGCTCCTACGAGCAGTACTTC; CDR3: CASSVGTSGRSSYEQYF
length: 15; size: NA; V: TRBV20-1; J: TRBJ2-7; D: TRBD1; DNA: TGCAGTGCTAGGTCGACAGGGTTTAGCTCCTACGAGCAGTACTTC; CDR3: CSARSTGFSSYEQYF
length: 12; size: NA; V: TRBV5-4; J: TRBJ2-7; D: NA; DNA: TGTGCCAGCAGCCATCCCGGGGACGAGCAGTACTTC; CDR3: CASSHPGDEQYF
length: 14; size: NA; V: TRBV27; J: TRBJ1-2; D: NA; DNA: TGTGCCAGCAGTTGGACAGCGACTAACTATGGCTACACCTTC; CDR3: CASSWTATNYGYTF
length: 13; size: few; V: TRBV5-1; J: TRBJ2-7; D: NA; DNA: TGCGCCAGCAGCTTGATGACCCGACACGAGCAGTACTTC; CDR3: CASSLMTRHEQYF
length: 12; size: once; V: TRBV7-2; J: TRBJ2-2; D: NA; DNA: TGTGCCAGAAGCTTCCGTATCGGGGAGCTGTTTTTT; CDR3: CARSFRIGELFF
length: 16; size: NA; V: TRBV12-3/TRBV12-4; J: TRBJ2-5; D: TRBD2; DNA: TGTGCCAGCAGTTTTGTGCGGGGGGCAATTCAAGAGACCCAGTACTTC; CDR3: CASSFVRGAIQETQYF
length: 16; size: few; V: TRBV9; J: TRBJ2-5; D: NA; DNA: TGTGCCAGCAGCGTCTCTTCCGGGACGTCCTTTCGGACCCAGTACTTC; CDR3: CASSVSSGTSFRTQYF
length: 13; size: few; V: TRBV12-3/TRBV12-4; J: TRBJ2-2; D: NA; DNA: TGTGCCAGCGGAACTCGGGGCAGGGGCGGGCTGTTTTTT; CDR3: CASGTRGRGGLFF
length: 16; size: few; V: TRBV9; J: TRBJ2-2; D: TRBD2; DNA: TGTGCCAGCAGCGAGGGGACTAGCATTTTCACCGGGGAGCTGTTTTTT; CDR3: CASSEGTSIFTGELFF
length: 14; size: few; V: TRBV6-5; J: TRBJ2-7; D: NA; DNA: TGTGCCAGCAGTTACCGGTCCGGATATCACGAGCAGTACTTC; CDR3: CASSYRSGYHEQYF
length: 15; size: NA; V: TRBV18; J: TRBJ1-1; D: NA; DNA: TGTGCCAGCTCACCACCATCTTCGTCCGCAGGTGGAGCTTTCTTT; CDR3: CASSPPSSSAGGAFF
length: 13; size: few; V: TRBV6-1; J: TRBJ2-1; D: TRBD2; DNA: TGTGCCAGTAATCTAGCGGGATCCAATGAGCAGTTCTTC; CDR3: CASNLAGSNEQFF
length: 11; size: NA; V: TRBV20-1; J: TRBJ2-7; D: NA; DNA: TGCAGTGCCGCCGACGGTTGGGAGCAGTACTTC; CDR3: CSAADGWEQYF
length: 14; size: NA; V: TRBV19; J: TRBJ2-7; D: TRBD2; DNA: TGTGCCAGTAGCCTAGCGGACATTTCCTACGAGCAGTACTTC; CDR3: CASSLADISYEQYF
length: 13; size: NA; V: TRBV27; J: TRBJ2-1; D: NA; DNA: TGTGCCAGCAGGGCCTCGTACGTCCATGAGCAGTTCTTC; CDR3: CASRASYVHEQFF